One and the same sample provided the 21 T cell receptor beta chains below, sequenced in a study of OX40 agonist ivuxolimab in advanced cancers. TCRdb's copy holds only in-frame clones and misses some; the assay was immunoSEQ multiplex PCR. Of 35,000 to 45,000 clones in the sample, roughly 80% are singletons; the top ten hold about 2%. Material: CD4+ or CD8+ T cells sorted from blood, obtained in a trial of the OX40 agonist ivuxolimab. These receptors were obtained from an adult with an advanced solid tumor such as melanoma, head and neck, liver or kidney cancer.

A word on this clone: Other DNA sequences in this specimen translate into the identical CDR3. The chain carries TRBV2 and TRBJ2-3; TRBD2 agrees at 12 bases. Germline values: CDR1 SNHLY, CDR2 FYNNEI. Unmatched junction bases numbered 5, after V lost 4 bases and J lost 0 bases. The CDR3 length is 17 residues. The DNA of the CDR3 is TGTGCCAGCAGTGGACTAGCGGGGGCCTTTAGCACAGATACGCAGTATTTT. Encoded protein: CASSGLAGAFSTDTQYF.

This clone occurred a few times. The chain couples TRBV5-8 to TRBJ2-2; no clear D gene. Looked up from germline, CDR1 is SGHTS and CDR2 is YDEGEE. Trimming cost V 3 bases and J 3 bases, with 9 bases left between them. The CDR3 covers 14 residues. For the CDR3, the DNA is TGTGCCAGCAGCTCGGGTGATTACACCGGGGAGCTGTTTTTT. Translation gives CASSSGDYTGELFF.

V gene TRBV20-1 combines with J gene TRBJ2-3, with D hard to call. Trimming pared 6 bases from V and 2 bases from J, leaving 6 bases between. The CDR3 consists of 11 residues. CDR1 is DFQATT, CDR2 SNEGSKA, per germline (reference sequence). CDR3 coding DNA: TGCAGTGCCACTAACACAGATACGCAGTATTTT. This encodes CSATNTDTQYF.

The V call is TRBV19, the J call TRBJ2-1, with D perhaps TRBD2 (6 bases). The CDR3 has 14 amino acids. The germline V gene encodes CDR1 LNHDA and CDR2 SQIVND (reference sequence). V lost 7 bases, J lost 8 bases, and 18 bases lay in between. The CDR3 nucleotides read TGTGCCAGTACTCCTAGCGCCGAAAGGGATGAGCAGTTCTTC. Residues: CASTPSAERDEQFF.

The CDR3 sequence: CASSGLAGGTGELFF. In nucleotides, the CDR3 is TGCGCCAGCAGCGGACTAGCGGGAGGAACCGGGGAGCTGTTTTTT. The rearrangement links TRBV10-1 to TRBJ2-2, with 14 positions matching TRBD2. The CDR3 spans 15 residues. CDR1 and CDR2 from the germline V gene are WNHNN and SYGVQD (reference sequence). V shed 6 bases and J 5 bases; nucleotides not matched to a gene: 2.

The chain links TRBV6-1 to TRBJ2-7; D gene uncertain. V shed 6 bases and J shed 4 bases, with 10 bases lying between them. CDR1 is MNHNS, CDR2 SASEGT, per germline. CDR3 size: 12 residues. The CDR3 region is CASSLESYEQYF. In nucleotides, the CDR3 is TGTGCCAGCAGCCTGGAGAGTTACGAGCAGTACTTC.

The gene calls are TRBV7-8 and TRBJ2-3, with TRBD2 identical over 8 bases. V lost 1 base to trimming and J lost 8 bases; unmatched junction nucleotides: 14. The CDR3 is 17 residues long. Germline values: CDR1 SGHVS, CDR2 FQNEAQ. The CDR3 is CASSLGLAGASSSTQYF. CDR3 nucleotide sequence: TGTGCCAGCAGCTTAGGGCTAGCGGGCGCCTCTTCGAGTACGCAGTATTTT.

CDR3: CASSITSNTEAFF. CDR3 coding DNA: TGCGCCAGCAGCATCACATCGAACACTGAAGCTTTCTTT. V and J are TRBV5-1 and TRBJ1-1; D gene uncertain. The V gene's germline CDR1 is SGHRS and CDR2 YFSETQ. V shed 4 bases and J shed 1 base, with 8 bases lying between them. This CDR3 contains 13 residues. The variable domain in full, completed from reference TRBV5-1 and TRBJ1-1, reads KAGVTQTPRYLIKTRGQQVTLSCSPISGHRSVSWYQQTPGQGLQFLFEYFSETQRNKGNFPGRFSGRQFSNSRSEMNVSTLELGDSALYLCASSITSNTEAFFGQGTRLTVV.

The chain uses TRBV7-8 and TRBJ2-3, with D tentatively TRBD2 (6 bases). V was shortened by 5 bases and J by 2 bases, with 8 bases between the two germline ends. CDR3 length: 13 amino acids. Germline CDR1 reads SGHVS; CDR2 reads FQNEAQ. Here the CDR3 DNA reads TGTGCCAGCAGCGGACTAACCACAGATACGCAGTATTTT. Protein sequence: CASSGLTTDTQYF.

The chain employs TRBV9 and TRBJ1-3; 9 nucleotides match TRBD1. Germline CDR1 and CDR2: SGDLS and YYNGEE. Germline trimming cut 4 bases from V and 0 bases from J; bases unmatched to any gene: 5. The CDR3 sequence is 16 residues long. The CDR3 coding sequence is TGTGCCAGCAGCCCACGGGACAGGGTCTCTGGAAACACCATATATTTT. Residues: CASSPRDRVSGNTIYF.

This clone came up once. The CDR3 here is CASSREAGGPNEQFF. The CDR3 DNA follows: TGTGCCAGTAGTAGAGAGGCGGGAGGCCCTAATGAGCAGTTCTTC. The chain uses TRBV19 and TRBJ2-1; 8 bases line up with TRBD2. V was pared by 4 bases and J by 7 bases, with 9 bases of the junction left unmatched. Germline V gene sequence: CDR1 LNHDA, CDR2 SQIVND (reference sequence). The CDR3 sequence is 15 residues long. Full variable domain (outside the CDR3, taken from reference TRBV19 and TRBJ2-1): DGGITQSPKYLFRKEGQNVTLSCEQNLNHDAMYWYRQDPGQGLRLIYYSQIVNDFQKGDIAEGYSVSREKKESFPLTVTSAQKNPTAFYLCASSREAGGPNEQFFGPGTRLTVL.

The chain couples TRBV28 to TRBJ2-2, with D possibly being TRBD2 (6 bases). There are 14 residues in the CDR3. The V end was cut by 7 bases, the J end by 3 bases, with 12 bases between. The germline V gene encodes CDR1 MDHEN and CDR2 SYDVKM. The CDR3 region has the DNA TGTGCCAGCACAATAGCGGCCTACACCGGGGAGCTGTTTTTT. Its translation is CASTIAAYTGELFF.

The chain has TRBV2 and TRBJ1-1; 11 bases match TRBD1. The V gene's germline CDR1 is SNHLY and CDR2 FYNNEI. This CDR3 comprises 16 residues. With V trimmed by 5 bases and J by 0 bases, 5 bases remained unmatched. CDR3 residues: CASSPRTGGMNTEAFF. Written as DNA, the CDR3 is TGTGCCAGCAGTCCTAGGACAGGGGGCATGAACACTGAAGCTTTCTTT.

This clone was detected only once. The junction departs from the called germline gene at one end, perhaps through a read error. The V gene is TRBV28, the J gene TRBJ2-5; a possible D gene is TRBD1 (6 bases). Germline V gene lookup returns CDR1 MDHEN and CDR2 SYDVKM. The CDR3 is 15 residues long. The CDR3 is CVSSLPGVPQETQYF. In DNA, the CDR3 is TGTGTCAGCAGTTTACCAGGGGTCCCTCAAGAGACCCAGTACTTC. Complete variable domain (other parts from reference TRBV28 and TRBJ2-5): DVKVTQSSRYLVKRTGEKVFLECVQDMDHENMFWYRQDPGLGLRLIYFSYDVKMKEKGDIPEGYSVSREKKERFSLILESASTNQTSMYLCVSSLPGVPQETQYFGPGTRLLVL.

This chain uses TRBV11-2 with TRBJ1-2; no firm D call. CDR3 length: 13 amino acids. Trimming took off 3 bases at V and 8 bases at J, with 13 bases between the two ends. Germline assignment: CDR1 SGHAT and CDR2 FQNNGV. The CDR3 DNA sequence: TGTGCCAGCAGCTTGCAAGGCACTCCCGGCTACACCTTC. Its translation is CASSLQGTPGYTF.

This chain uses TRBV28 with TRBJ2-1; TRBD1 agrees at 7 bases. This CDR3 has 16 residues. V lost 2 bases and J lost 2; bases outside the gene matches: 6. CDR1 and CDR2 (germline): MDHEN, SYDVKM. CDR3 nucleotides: TGTGCCAGCAGTTTAGAACAGGGGCGAACCTACAATGAGCAGTTCTTC. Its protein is CASSLEQGRTYNEQFF.

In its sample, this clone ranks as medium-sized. Here the CDR3 DNA reads TGTGCCAGCTCACCACCCTCTCGTGGGAACACTGAAGCTTTCTTT. Residues: CASSPPSRGNTEAFF. The V call is TRBV18, the J call TRBJ1-1, with unresolved D. Trimming cost V 0 bases and J 1 base, with 9 bases left between them. The CDR3 sequence is 15 residues long. Per germline, CDR1 KGHSH and CDR2 LQKENI.

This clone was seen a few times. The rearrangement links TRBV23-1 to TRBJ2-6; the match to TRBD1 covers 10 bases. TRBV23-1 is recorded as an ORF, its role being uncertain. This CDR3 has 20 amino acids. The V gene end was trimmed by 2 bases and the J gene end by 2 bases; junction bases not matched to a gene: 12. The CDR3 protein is CASSQTQVPGQGPGANVLTF. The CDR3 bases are TGCGCCAGCAGTCAAACACAAGTCCCGGGACAGGGGCCTGGGGCCAACGTCCTGACTTTC.

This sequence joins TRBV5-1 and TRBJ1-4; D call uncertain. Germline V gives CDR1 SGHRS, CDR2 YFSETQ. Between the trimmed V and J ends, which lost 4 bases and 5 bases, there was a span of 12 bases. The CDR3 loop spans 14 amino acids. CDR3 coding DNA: TGCGCCAGCAGCCCTGACAAACCCAATGAAAAACTGTTTTTT. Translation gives CASSPDKPNEKLFF.

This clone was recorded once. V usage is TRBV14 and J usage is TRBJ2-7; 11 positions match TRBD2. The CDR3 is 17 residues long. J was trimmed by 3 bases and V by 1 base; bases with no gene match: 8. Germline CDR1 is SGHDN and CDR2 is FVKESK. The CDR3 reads CASSQGFGLAGDYEQYF. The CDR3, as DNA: TGTGCCAGCAGCCAAGGATTCGGACTAGCGGGTGACTACGAGCAGTACTTC.

The CDR3 protein is CASRNLQGSPLHF. The CDR3 bases are TGTGCCAGCAGGAACCTACAGGGCTCACCCCTCCACTTT. The chain joins TRBV25-1 to TRBJ1-6; possible D gene TRBD1, 6 bases. Trimming took off 6 bases at V and 10 bases at J, with 13 bases between the two ends. Germline CDR1 is MGHDK and CDR2 is SYGVNS. This CDR3 has 13 residues.